A single sample gave rise to the 6 T cell receptor beta chains below, sequenced in a study of post-analysis software for immune sequencing data. Unique molecular identifiers were carried by the TCR beta cDNA libraries. TCRdb re-derived calls from the PCR reads in MiXCR, one entry per CDR3 protein. The table includes around 150,000 distinct CDR3 sequences, 35% to 40% detected once. Here the sequenced sample was blood, taken after autologous hematopoietic stem cell transplantation. These receptors were collected from a girl aged 10-17 years with multiple sclerosis.

The chain carries TRBV13 and TRBJ2-7; D perhaps matches TRBD2 (7 bases). The J call is uncertain, as TRBJ2-4 better fits the DNA end. This CDR3 has 16 amino acids. The germline CDR1 and CDR2 sequences are PRHDT and FYEKMQ (reference sequence). In DNA, the CDR3 is TGTGCCAGCAGCTCCGAGGGGGGGGCGTCGAAAAACATTCAGTACTTC. It specifies CASSSEGGASKNIQYF.

The rearrangement links TRBV10-2 to TRBJ2-1; D unresolved. This CDR3 contains 11 residues. The V gene lost 3 bases and the J gene lost 10 bases, with 7 bases spanning the gap. CDR1 and CDR2 from the germline V gene are WSHSY and SAAADI. CDR3 sequence (DNA): TGCGCCAGCAGTGATATGTGGGAGCAGTTCTTC. Protein: CASSDMWEQFF.

A few counts support this clonotype. This chain joins TRBV7-9 and TRBJ1-1; TRBD1 matches 7 bases. CDR3 length: 14 amino acids. The V gene end was trimmed by 5 bases and the J gene end by 4 bases; junction bases not matched to a gene: 7. Germline V CDR1 and CDR2: SEHNR, FQNEAQ (reference sequence). CDR3 sequence reads: CASSKGQRRTEAFF. The CDR3, as DNA: TGTGCCAGCAGCAAGGGACAGAGACGCACTGAAGCTTTCTTT.

This chain uses TRBV7-2 with TRBJ2-4, with a tentative D call TRBD2 (6 bases). The V end lost 3 bases, the J end lost 13 bases, and 22 bases lay between the germline ends. The CDR3 extends over 15 amino acids. Looked up from germline, CDR1 is SGHTA and CDR2 is FQGNSA. DNA for the CDR3: TGTGCCAGCAGCTTCACGTTTTCAGGGACTCGGGAGCAGTACTTC. Its protein is CASSFTFSGTREQYF. Complete variable domain (other parts from reference TRBV7-2 and TRBJ2-4): GAGVSQSPSNKVTEKGKDVELRCDPISGHTALYWYRQSLGQGLEFLIYFQGNSAPDKSGLPSDRFSAERTGGSVSTLTIQRTQQEDSAVYLCASSFTFSGTREQYFGAGTRLSVL.

This clonotype has just a few counts. This may stem from a read error, because a much larger clone lies one nucleotide away. The chain links TRBV9 to TRBJ1-4; 7 nucleotides line up with TRBD1. The CDR3 has 12 amino acids. Trimming took 3 bases from V and 10 from J; bases not matched to a gene: 3. Germline CDR1 reads SGDLS; CDR2 reads YYNGEE. The CDR3 loop is CASSDRGGKLFF. The DNA for the CDR3 is TGTGCCAGCAGCGACAGGGGCGGAAAACTGTTTTTT.

This chain joins TRBV6-6 and TRBJ2-5; 12 bases are a match to TRBD2. Germline V CDR1 and CDR2: MNHNY, SVGAGI (reference sequence). J gave up 11 bases and V 10 bases, and 11 bases lay outside the gene matches. The CDR3 spans 13 residues. CDR3 sequence reads: CATQTSGSNEQYF. DNA for the CDR3: TGTGCCACCCAGACTAGCGGGAGCAATGAGCAGTACTTC.